This TCR beta chain stems from a study of cytomegalovirus exposure and HLA in healthy donors (TCRdb year 2017). In terms of the full investigation: A later analysis indicated that the 130 or so validation repertoires were generated on the platform also employed for the roughly 720 repertoires of the first cohort. The aim of the study was to test whether cataloging public T cell receptors could identify signatures of past pathogen exposure. Besides the first cohort of roughly 700 subjects, a separate validation cohort made up of 120 or so different subjects was used. High-throughput TCR immunosequencing, statistical association of individual TCRs with disease status, and machine learning were combined to predict cytomegalovirus infection status.

Concerning this clone: This receptor's antigen is unknown. No qualities accompany the bases; no much larger clone lies one base away.

Donors formed part of the validation cohort, which comprised about 130 subjects and was distinct from the first cohort of 550 to 850 subjects. According to the germline V gene, CDR1 reads SGHVS and CDR2 reads FQNEAQ. Measured from the cysteine to the phenylalanine, the CDR3 is 14 residues long. Left in the record is the CDR3 DNA by itself, 42 bases read in frame from the first base. Trimming takes 0 bases from V and 4 bases from J, and the germline ends sit 8 bases apart. General conclusions and limits of the study: In both the original and validation cohorts, the classifier was reported to diagnose cytomegalovirus status with high specificity and sensitivity. The authors suggested that the approach could potentially be generalized to other disease states and immunological phenotypes. Three of the identified cytomegalovirus-associated TCR beta chains were confirmed in vitro to be specific for cytomegalovirus antigens. A later analysis found that TCRs clustered in the first cohort also tended to co-occur in the approximately 120 validation repertoires, with approximately 95% of cluster scores above 0. The validation cohort had no HLA typing available for a later analysis, so co-occurrence within that cohort was assessed over all 130 or so repertoires. A total of about 150 TCR beta chains were listed by the study as associated with cytomegalovirus. While some public TCRs were present in many individuals, most TCR sequences turned up only very rarely across donors.

The library relied on the immunoSEQ multiplex PCR assay. The study's own analysis went as follows. A statistical classification framework was developed to diagnose cytomegalovirus status using the catalog of TCR beta chain sequences. The table was pulled from immuneACCESS by TCRdb, which kept in-frame rearrangements only. Such tables lose some clones; where checked, under half of the loss comes from unresolved V genes, and the rest has no known cause. V, J and clone size are taken as reported in that table, and D and trimming were inferred from the DNA itself. The sample records approximately 240,000 clones, about 90% of which are singletons. Approximately 1% of the sample belongs to the ten largest clones.

The clonotype comes from a woman aged 18-29 years in good health and CMV-seronegative. The rearrangement joined TRBV7-8 to TRBJ2-3; the D gene is not confidently resolved. Sequencing input: PBMCs. The nucleotide sequence reads as follows: TGTGCCAGCAGCTTAGCGCGCTCTTCAGATACGCAGTATTTT. Its translation is CASSLARSSDTQYF.